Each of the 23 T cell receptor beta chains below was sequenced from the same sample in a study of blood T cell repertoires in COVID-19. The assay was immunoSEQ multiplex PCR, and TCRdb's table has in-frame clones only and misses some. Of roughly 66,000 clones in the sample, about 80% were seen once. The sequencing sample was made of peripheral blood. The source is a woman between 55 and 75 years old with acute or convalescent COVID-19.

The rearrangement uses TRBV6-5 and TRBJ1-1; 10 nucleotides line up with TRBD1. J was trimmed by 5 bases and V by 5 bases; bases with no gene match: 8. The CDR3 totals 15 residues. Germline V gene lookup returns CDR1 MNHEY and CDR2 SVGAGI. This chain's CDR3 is CASSLRTGGRTEAFF. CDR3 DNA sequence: TGTGCCAGCAGTCTCAGGACAGGGGGGAGGACTGAAGCTTTCTTT.

CDR3 in amino acids: CASSPGRAGINNEQFF. The CDR3 region has the DNA TGTGCCAGCAGCCCCGGGCGAGCGGGGATCAACAATGAGCAGTTCTTC. V usage is TRBV3-1 (or the pseudogene TRBV3-2) and J usage is TRBJ2-1; 7 bases agree with TRBD2. There are 16 residues in the CDR3. CDR1 is LGHDT, CDR2 YNNKEL, per germline (reference sequence). Unmatched junction bases numbered 11, after V lost 4 bases and J lost 5 bases.

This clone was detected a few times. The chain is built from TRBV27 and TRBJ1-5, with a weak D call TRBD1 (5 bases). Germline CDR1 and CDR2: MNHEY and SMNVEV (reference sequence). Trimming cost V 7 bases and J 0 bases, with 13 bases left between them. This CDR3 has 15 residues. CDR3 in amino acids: CASINGGDSNQPQHF. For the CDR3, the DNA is TGTGCCAGCATTAACGGGGGGGATAGCAATCAGCCCCAGCATTTT.

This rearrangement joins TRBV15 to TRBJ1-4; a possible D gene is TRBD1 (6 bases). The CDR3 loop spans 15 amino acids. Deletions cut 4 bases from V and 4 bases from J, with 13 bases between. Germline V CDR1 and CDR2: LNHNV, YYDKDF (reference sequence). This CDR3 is CATSTEGGDNEKLFF. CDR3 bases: TGTGCCACCAGCACAGAAGGGGGGGATAATGAAAAACTGTTTTTT.

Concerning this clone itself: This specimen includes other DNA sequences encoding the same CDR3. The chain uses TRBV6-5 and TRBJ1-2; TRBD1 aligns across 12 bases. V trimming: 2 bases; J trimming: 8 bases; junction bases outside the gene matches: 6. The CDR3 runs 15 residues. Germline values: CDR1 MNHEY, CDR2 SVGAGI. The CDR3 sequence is CASSYSGTGGYGYTF. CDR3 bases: TGTGCCAGCAGTTACAGCGGGACAGGGGGCTACGGCTACACCTTC.

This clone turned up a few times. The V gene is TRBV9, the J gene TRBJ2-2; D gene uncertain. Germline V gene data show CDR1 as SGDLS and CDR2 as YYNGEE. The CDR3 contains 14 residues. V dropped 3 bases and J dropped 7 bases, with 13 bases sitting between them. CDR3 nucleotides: TGTGCCAGCAGCGCCGACGGAGATAACGGGGAGCTGTTTTTT. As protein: CASSADGDNGELFF.

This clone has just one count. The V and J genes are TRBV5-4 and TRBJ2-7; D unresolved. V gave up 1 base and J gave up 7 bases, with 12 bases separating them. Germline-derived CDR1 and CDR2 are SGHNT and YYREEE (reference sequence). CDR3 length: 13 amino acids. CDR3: CASSLRLSPEQYF. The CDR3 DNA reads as TGTGCCAGCAGCTTGAGACTGAGCCCAGAGCAGTACTTC.

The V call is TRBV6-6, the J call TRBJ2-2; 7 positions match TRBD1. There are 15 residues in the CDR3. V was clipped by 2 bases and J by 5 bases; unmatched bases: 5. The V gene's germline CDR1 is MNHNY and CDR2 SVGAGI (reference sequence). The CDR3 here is CASSYGTVKTGELFF. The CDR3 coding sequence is TGTGCCAGCAGTTACGGGACAGTAAAAACCGGGGAGCTGTTTTTT.

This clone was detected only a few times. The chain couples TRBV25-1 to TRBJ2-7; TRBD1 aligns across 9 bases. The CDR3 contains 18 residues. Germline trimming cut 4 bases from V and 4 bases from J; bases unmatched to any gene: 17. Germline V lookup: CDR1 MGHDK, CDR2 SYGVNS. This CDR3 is CASSAPGQGGEKGYEQYF. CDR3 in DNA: TGTGCCAGCAGTGCTCCGGGACAGGGAGGAGAAAAAGGATACGAGCAGTACTTC.

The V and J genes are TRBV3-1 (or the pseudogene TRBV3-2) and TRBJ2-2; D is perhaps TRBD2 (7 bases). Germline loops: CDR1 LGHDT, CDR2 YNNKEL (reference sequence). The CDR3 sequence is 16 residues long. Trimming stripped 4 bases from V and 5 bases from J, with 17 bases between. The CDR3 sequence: CASSPNSGGVTGELFF. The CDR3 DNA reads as TGTGCCAGCAGCCCTAATTCGGGGGGCGTGACCGGGGAGCTGTTTTTT.

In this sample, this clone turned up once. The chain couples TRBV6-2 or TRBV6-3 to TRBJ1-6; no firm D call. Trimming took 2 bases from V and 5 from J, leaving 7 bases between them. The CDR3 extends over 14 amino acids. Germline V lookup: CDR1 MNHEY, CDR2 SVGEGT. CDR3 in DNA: TGTGCCAGCAGTTACCGGGGTGATAATTCACCCCTCCACTTT. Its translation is CASSYRGDNSPLHF.

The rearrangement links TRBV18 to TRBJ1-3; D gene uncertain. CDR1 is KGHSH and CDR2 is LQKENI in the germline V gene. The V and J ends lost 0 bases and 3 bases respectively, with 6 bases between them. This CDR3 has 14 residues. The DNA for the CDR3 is TGTGCCAGCTCACCACCAACAGTTGGAAACACCATATATTTT. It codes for CASSPPTVGNTIYF.

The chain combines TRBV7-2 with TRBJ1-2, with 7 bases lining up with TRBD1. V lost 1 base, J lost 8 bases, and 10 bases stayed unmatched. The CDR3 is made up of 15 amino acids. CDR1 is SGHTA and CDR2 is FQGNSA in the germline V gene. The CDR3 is CASSLVVGGGEGYTF. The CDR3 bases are TGTGCCAGCAGCTTAGTTGTAGGGGGCGGGGAAGGCTACACCTTC.

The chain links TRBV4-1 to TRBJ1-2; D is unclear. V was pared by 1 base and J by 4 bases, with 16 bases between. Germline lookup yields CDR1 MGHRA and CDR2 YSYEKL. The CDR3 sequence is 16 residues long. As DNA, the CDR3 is TGCGCCAGCAGCCAAGTATTGGTGTCAGGTTCCTATGGCTACACCTTC. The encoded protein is CASSQVLVSGSYGYTF.

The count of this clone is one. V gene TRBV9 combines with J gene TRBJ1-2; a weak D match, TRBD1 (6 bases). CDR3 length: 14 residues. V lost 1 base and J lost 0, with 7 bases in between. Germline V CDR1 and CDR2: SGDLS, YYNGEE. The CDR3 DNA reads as TGTGCCAGCAGCGTACAGGGGACTAACTATGGCTACACCTTC. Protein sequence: CASSVQGTNYGYTF.

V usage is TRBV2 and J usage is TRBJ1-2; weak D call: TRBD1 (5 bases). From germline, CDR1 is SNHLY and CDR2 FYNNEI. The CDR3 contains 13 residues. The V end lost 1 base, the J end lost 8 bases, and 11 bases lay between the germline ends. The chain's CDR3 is CASSEVKGVGYTF. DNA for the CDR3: TGTGCCAGCAGTGAAGTGAAAGGGGTGGGCTACACCTTC.

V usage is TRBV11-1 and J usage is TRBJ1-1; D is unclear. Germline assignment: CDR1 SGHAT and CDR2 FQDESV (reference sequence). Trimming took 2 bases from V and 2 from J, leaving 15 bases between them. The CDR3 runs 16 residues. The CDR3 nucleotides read TGTGCCAGCAGCTTATATGAGTTCGCGAAAAACACTGAAGCTTTCTTT. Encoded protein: CASSLYEFAKNTEAFF.

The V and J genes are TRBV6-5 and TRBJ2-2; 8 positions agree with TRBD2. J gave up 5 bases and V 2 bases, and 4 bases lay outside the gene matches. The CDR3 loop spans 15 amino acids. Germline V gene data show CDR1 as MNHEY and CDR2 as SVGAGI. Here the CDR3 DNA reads TGTGCCAGCAGTTACCGACTAGCGCTTACCGGGGAGCTGTTTTTT. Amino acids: CASSYRLALTGELFF.

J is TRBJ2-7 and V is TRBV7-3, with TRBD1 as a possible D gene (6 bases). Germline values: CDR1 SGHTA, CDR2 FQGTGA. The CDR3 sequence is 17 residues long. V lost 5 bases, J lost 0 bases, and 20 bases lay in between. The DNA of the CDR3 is TGTGCCAGCAGCCCAACCACAGGGTCAATACCCTCCTACGAGCAGTACTTC. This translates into CASSPTTGSIPSYEQYF.

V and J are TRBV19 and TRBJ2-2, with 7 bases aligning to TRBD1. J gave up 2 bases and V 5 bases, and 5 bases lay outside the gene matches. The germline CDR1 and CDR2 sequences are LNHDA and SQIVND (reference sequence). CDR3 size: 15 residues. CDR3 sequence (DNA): TGTGCCAGTAGTGTTGGACAGGTTAACACCGGGGAGCTGTTTTTT. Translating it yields CASSVGQVNTGELFF.

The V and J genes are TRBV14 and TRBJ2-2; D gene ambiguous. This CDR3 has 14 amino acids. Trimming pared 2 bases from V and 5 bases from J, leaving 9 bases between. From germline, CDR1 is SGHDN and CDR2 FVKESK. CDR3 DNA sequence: TGTGCCAGCAGCCAAATGTTCAGGACCGGGGAGCTGTTTTTT. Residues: CASSQMFRTGELFF.

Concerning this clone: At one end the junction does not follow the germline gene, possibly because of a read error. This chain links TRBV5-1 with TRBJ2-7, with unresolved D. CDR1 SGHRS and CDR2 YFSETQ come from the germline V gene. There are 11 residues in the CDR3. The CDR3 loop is CASSLSHEQYF. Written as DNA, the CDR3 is TGCGCCAGCAGCCTCTCCCACGAGCAGTACTTC.

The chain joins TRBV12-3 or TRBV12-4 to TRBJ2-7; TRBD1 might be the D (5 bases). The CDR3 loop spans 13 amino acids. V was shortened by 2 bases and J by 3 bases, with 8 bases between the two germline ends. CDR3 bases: TGTGCCAGCAGTTTACAGGGAAGCTACGAGCAGTACTTC. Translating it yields CASSLQGSYEQYF.